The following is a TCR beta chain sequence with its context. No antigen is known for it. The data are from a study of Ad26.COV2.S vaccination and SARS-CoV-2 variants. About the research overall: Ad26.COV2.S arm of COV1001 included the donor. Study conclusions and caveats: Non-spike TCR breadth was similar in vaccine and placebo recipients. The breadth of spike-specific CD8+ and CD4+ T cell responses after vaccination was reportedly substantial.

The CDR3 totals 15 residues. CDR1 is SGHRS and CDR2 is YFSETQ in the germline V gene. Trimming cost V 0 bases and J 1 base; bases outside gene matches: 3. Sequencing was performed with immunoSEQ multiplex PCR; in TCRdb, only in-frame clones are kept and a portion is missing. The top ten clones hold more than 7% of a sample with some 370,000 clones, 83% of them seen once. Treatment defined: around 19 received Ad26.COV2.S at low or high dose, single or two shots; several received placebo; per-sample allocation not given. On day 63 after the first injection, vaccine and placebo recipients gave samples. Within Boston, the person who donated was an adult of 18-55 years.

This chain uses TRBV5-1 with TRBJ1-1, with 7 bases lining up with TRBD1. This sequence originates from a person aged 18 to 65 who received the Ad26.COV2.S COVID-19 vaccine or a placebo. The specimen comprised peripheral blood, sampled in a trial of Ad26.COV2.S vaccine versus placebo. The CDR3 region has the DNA TGCGCCAGCAGCTTGGTCGGGACAGCGAACACTGAAGCTTTCTTT. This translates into CASSLVGTANTEAFF.